The rows below give T cell receptor beta chains drawn from one sample of a study of blood T cell repertoires in COVID-19. The method was immunoSEQ multiplex PCR; TCRdb's version includes in-frame clones alone and lacks a portion of them. Found here are about 250,000 clones, roughly 84% of them singletons; the top ten hold about 2.1%. The sample was peripheral blood. Receptors were obtained from a woman in her forties who had recovered from COVID-19. Both conserved end residues are part of each CDR3. A D gene is named only where the DNA matches it firmly. Not every row has a clone size; where given, it reads once, few, many or a size class.

CDR3 DNA	CDR3 protein	V gene	J gene	clone size	D gene
TGTGCCACCTCCTTAGGTCGTGGGGGGGGCCTGGAGCCCCAGCATTTT	CATSLGRGGGLEPQHF	TRBV24-1	TRBJ1-5	-	-
TGTGCCAGCAGCCAAGAAGGCGGGAGGGGGGTTAATGAGCAGTTCTTC	CASSQEGGRGVNEQFF	TRBV3-1/TRBV3-2	TRBJ2-1	-	TRBD2
TGTGCCAGCAGTCAGGGAGGGAACACCGGGGAGCTGTTTTTT	CASSQGGNTGELFF	TRBV11-2	TRBJ2-2	-	-
TGTGCCACCAGCAGTCAGGGTAGGGAAAAACTGTTTTTT	CATSSQGREKLFF	TRBV15	TRBJ1-4	-	-
TGTGCCAGCAGCTTACCCTCAGGGCCCCCCGGGGAGCTGTTTTTT	CASSLPSGPPGELFF	TRBV5-6	TRBJ2-2	-	-
TGCGCCAGCAGCTTGGAAGCGGCTAGCTCCTACGAGCAGTACTTC	CASSLEAASSYEQYF	TRBV5-1	TRBJ2-7	-	-
TGTGCCAGCAGCTCGGGTCCGGGACAGGGTAACTCTGGGGCCAACGTCCTGACTTTC	CASSSGPGQGNSGANVLTF	TRBV7-9	TRBJ2-6	few	TRBD1
TGTGCCAGTAGTATACAGGGGACAGGGTCGGACGAGCAGTACTTC	CASSIQGTGSDEQYF	TRBV19	TRBJ2-7	-	TRBD1
TGTGCCAGCAGCTTCCTTAGCTCTGGAAACACCATATATTTT	CASSFLSSGNTIYF	TRBV11-3	TRBJ1-3	-	-
TGTGCCAGCAGCTTAGAGAGGGGGGGAGTAAAAAACATTCAGTACTTC	CASSLERGGVKNIQYF	TRBV7-9	TRBJ2-4	-	-
TGTGCCAGTAGTATTCGAGTAGCGGGAGGGCCTTCGGCAGATACGCAGTATTTT	CASSIRVAGGPSADTQYF	TRBV19	TRBJ2-3	-	TRBD2
TGTGCCATCAGTCCCCGGGGAGGGACTAGCGGGAGGGCCATCACAGATACGCAGTATTTT	CAISPRGGTSGRAITDTQYF	TRBV10-3	TRBJ2-3	-	TRBD2
TGTGCCAGCAGCTTACGGGGAGAAGGGTCACCCCTCCACTTT	CASSLRGEGSPLHF	TRBV7-6	TRBJ1-6	-	-
TGTGCCAGCAGCCGGACGGGAAGCGGGGGCGCGAACACCGGGGAGCTGTTTTTT	CASSRTGSGGANTGELFF	TRBV4-2	TRBJ2-2	-	TRBD2
TGTGCCTGGCGAAGATCCGGGACTCCAAATGAAAAACTGTTTTTT	CAWRRSGTPNEKLFF	TRBV30	TRBJ1-4	-	-
TGTGCCAGCAGCAAAGACAGAGATGGCTACACCTTC	CASSKDRDGYTF	TRBV7-2	TRBJ1-2	-	-
TGTGCCAGTAGTGTGAGGACAGGGAACGGCAATGAGCAGTTCTTC	CASSVRTGNGNEQFF	TRBV19	TRBJ2-1	-	TRBD1
TGTGCCAGCAGCTTAGCACACTCTGGAAACACCATATATTTT	CASSLAHSGNTIYF	TRBV7-2	TRBJ1-3	-	-
TGTGCCACCAGTGATCACAGGGGGAATCAGCCCCAGCATTTT	CATSDHRGNQPQHF	TRBV24-1	TRBJ1-5	-	TRBD1
TGTGCCAGTAGTGGGGCAGGGTTGGTGGGAAATAGCAATCAGCCCCAGCATTTT	CASSGAGLVGNSNQPQHF	TRBV19	TRBJ1-5	once	-
TGTGCCACCAGTGATTTTGGGGGAACCGTGGTGACAGGGTGTAACGAGACCCAGTACTTC	CATSDFGGTVVTGCNETQYF	TRBV24-1	TRBJ2-5	-	TRBD1
TGTGCCAGTAAGGCCGTCACGGGGACTCCCGGGGAGCTGTTTTTT	CASKAVTGTPGELFF	TRBV19	TRBJ2-2	-	-
TGTGCCAGCAGCTCGACAGGGGTGGATGGCTACACCTTC	CASSSTGVDGYTF	TRBV6-2/TRBV6-3	TRBJ1-2	-	TRBD1
TGTGCTAGCAGCTTAACCCCCCGGGGGGAAACCGGGGAGCTGTTTTTT	CASSLTPRGETGELFF	TRBV7-7	TRBJ2-2	-	TRBD2
TGTGCCAGCAGTGAAGTGGCGGGACGGTCTAATGAAAAACTGTTTTTT	CASSEVAGRSNEKLFF	TRBV6-1	TRBJ1-4	-	-
TGTGCCAGTAGTCCCGTCACAGGGCTTAACACCGGGGAGCTGTTTTTT	CASSPVTGLNTGELFF	TRBV19	TRBJ2-2	-	-
TGTGCCAGCAGCCCGGGACACAGCCATTCCTACGAGCAGTACTTC	CASSPGHSHSYEQYF	TRBV3-1/TRBV3-2	TRBJ2-7	-	-
TGTGCCAGCAGCTTGGCCGTAGAGGGTTCTAACTATGGCTACACCTTC	CASSLAVEGSNYGYTF	TRBV5-4	TRBJ1-2	-	-
TGCAGCGGATTAAAGGGGGCTTGGGACATTCAGTACTTC	CSGLKGAWDIQYF	TRBV29-1	TRBJ2-4	-	TRBD1
TGTGCCAGCAGCTTAGCCAGTCCCTCTGGGGCCAACGTCCTGACTTTC	CASSLASPSGANVLTF	TRBV7-9	TRBJ2-6	-	-
TGTGCCAGCAGTTACAGGGGTTCACCCCTCCACTTT	CASSYRGSPLHF	TRBV5-8	TRBJ1-6	-	TRBD1
TGTGCCAGCAGCTTCGGCCTAGCGGGAGTGAACACCGGGGAGCTGTTTTTT	CASSFGLAGVNTGELFF	TRBV7-9	TRBJ2-2	-	TRBD2
TGCGCCAGCAGCGCCTCCGGACAGGGGGTAGCCAACGTCCTGACTTTC	CASSASGQGVANVLTF	TRBV5-1	TRBJ2-6	-	TRBD1
TGTGCCAGCAGCCAAGGGGCTAACTATGGCTACACCTTC	CASSQGANYGYTF	TRBV6-5	TRBJ1-2	few	-
TGTGCCAGCAGCGTAGCTTCACAGGGGAACCGACAGACCCAGTACTTC	CASSVASQGNRQTQYF	TRBV9	TRBJ2-5	-	TRBD1
TGTGCCACCAGCAGAGGTCCGGGACAGGGTGTCGGGGAGCTGTTTTTT	CATSRGPGQGVGELFF	TRBV15	TRBJ2-2	-	TRBD1
TGTGCCAGCAGCCCTGGACAGGGCCGAGCGCTATATGGCTACACCTTC	CASSPGQGRALYGYTF	TRBV7-9	TRBJ1-2	-	TRBD1
TGTGCCAGCAGTGATACAGGGATGGTAGAGACCCAGTACTTC	CASSDTGMVETQYF	TRBV6-2/TRBV6-3	TRBJ2-5	-	-
TGTGCCAGCAGCTTCGTCCTAGGACTAGCGGGGTATGAGCAGTTCTTC	CASSFVLGLAGYEQFF	TRBV5-8	TRBJ2-1	-	TRBD2
TGTGCCAGCAGGCCCCCCGGGGGTAGCAATCAGCCCCAGCATTTT	CASRPPGGSNQPQHF	TRBV6-5	TRBJ1-5	-	-
TGTGCCAGCAGTTACTCCCAGAGGTTTACAGGCGCAGATACGCAGTATTTT	CASSYSQRFTGADTQYF	TRBV6-2/TRBV6-3	TRBJ2-3	-	-
TGTGCCAGCAGCGCCGGGACAGGGGGCGCCGAGCAGTACTTC	CASSAGTGGAEQYF	TRBV9	TRBJ2-7	-	TRBD1
TGTGCCAGCAGCGGGCGGGGCAGCGGGAATTCACCCCTCCACTTT	CASSGRGSGNSPLHF	TRBV9	TRBJ1-6	once	-
TGCGCCAGCAGCCGAGACCGAAGGACAGGGGGGGGTTCACCCCTCCACTTT	CASSRDRRTGGGSPLHF	TRBV4-3	TRBJ1-6	-	TRBD1
TGTGCCAGCAGCTTCGACAGGAGTAGGACCTACGAGCAGTACTTC	CASSFDRSRTYEQYF	TRBV28	TRBJ2-7	-	-
TGCGCCAGCAGCTCGGGGAACGACTACGAGCAGTACTTC	CASSSGNDYEQYF	TRBV5-1	TRBJ2-7	-	-
TGTGCCAGCAGCTTAATGCAGGTCCCCAATTCACCCCTCCACTTT	CASSLMQVPNSPLHF	TRBV7-3	TRBJ1-6	few	-
TGTGCCAGCAGCCCGGACAGGGTGAACACCGGGGAGCTGTTTTTT	CASSPDRVNTGELFF	TRBV11-3	TRBJ2-2	-	TRBD1
TGTGCCAGCAGCACCCGACAGGGCCTCTCCTACGAGCAGTACTTC	CASSTRQGLSYEQYF	TRBV11-3	TRBJ2-7	-	TRBD1
TGTGCCAGCAGCCCTTCTTGGGGGCACCCCTATGGCTACACCTTC	CASSPSWGHPYGYTF	TRBV7-2	TRBJ1-2	-	-
TGTGCCAGCAGCTTAGGGGAGGAGGCAGGGGGTACCTCTGGAAACACCATATATTTT	CASSLGEEAGGTSGNTIYF	TRBV7-8	TRBJ1-3	-	TRBD1
TGTGCCAGCAGTCGGACTATCGATGAGCAGTTCTTC	CASSRTIDEQFF	TRBV12-3/TRBV12-4	TRBJ2-1	few	-
TGTGCCAGCAGTTTAGGGAAGGGGGCGGGATATGGCAATCAGCCCCAGCATTTT	CASSLGKGAGYGNQPQHF	TRBV28	TRBJ1-5	-	TRBD1
TGTGCCAGCAGCTTACCCAGGCGGGGAGAGACCCAGTACTTC	CASSLPRRGETQYF	TRBV7-9	TRBJ2-5	-	-
TGTGCTAGTGGTTTGGCCTTGACAGGCTCCTACGAGCAGTACTTC	CASGLALTGSYEQYF	TRBV12-5	TRBJ2-7	-	-
TGTGCCAGCAGTTACTCGACGGCCAGGGGCGGGTACGAGCAGTACTTC	CASSYSTARGGYEQYF	TRBV6-6	TRBJ2-7	-	-
TGTGCCAGCAGTGCCAAGGCTAGCTCTGGGGCCAACGTCCTGACTTTC	CASSAKASSGANVLTF	TRBV6-4	TRBJ2-6	-	-
TGTGCCAGCAGCCAACAGGGGCCCCTTCGGACTGGCTACACCTTC	CASSQQGPLRTGYTF	TRBV14	TRBJ1-2	-	-
TGTGCCAGCAGCCTAAGAGGGAACCCAGATACGCAGTATTTT	CASSLRGNPDTQYF	TRBV11-2	TRBJ2-3	-	-